The clone carrying this T cell receptor (beta chain) came up once. Its antigen remains unknown. The data originate from a study of response to subunit inactivated influenza vaccine. Study conclusions and caveats: Authors suggested each seasonal flu vaccination may recruit only limited numbers of new T cells.

TCRdb re-called the RT-PCR reads through MiXCR, storing one row per CDR3 protein. The sample consists of 530,000 or so distinct CDR3 sequences, about an eighth of them appearing once. The TCR originated in a man aged 50 to 60 who received an inactivated influenza vaccine. Sequenced here: PBMCs from blood, sampled on the day of vaccination.

This CDR3 is CASSLGWSSRQETQYF. CDR3 DNA: TGTGCCAGCAGCTTAGGCTGGTCGAGTCGACAAGAGACCCAGTACTTC. The chain recombines TRBV13 with TRBJ2-5, with D unclear. CDR3 size: 16 residues. In germline, CDR1 is PRHDT, CDR2 FYEKMQ (reference sequence). Trimming stripped 0 bases from V and 2 bases from J, with 13 bases between.